These T cell receptor beta chains were read from a single sample in a study of regulatory T cells in long-lasting Graves disease. TCRdb fed the multiplex PCR reads into MiXCR, producing one record per CDR3 protein. The sample lists about 440,000 distinct CDR3 sequences; 15% were seen once. Separately, the same data were catalogued under a study of T cells in Graves' hyperthyroidism and ophthalmopathy.

The material was peripheral blood mononuclear cells (PBMCs), obtained at new diagnosis, from a patient treated with antithyroid drugs. Source of these receptors: a young woman with Graves disease. Each CDR3 is given with its conserved first and last residue. D genes are given only for firm matches. Clone size appears in some rows only: once, few, many, or a class for an expanded clone.

V,J,D,size,CDR3,DNA
TRBV12-3/TRBV12-4,TRBJ2-7,TRBD2,many,CASSYSGTSYEQYF,TGTGCCAGCAGCTATAGCGGGACGTCCTACGAGCAGTACTTC
TRBV6-2/TRBV6-3,TRBJ2-1,TRBD2,many,CASSYSPGTRGGDEQFF,TGTGCCAGCAGTTACTCGCCCGGGACTAGAGGGGGGGATGAGCAGTTCTTC
TRBV19,TRBJ1-3,-,few,CASSIAGTGSGNTIYF,TGTGCCAGTAGTATAGCCGGCACCGGCTCTGGAAACACCATATATTTT
TRBV28,TRBJ1-2,-,-,CASGSPTPAGGYTF,TGTGCCAGCGGATCCCCGACGCCCGCGGGCGGCTACACCTTC
TRBV30,TRBJ2-5,-,many,CAWSPGHRRQETQYF,TGTGCCTGGAGCCCGGGACATAGACGACAAGAGACCCAGTACTTC
TRBV11-3,TRBJ1-1,-,many,CASKFKGMNTEAFF,TGTGCCAGCAAGTTCAAGGGGATGAACACTGAAGCTTTCTTT
TRBV20-1,TRBJ1-2,-,many,CSVTRGGPYGYTF,TGCAGTGTTACCAGGGGCGGACCCTATGGCTACACCTTC
TRBV4-1,TRBJ2-7,TRBD2,-,CASSQGGRLAGRTYEQYF,TGCGCCAGCTCCCAAGGGGGGCGACTAGCGGGGAGGACCTACGAGCAGTACTTC
TRBV11-2,TRBJ2-3,TRBD2,many,CASSLLGLAGGPDTQYF,TGTGCCAGCAGCTTACTGGGTCTAGCGGGAGGGCCAGATACGCAGTATTTT
TRBV20-1,TRBJ2-1,TRBD2,few,CSARPTGTSHNEQFF,TGCAGTGCTAGACCGACAGGGACTAGCCACAATGAGCAGTTCTTC
TRBV11-2,TRBJ2-3,TRBD2,many,CASSSRGSRTSGSSDTQYF,TGTGCCAGCAGCTCCAGGGGTTCCCGGACTAGCGGGTCCTCAGATACGCAGTATTTT
TRBV30,TRBJ2-3,-,many,CAWGSKDTQYF,TGTGCCTGGGGGTCGAAGGATACGCAGTATTTT
TRBV11-2,TRBJ1-1,TRBD1,many,CASSLGGGEAFF,TGTGCCAGCAGCTTAGGAGGGGGCGAAGCTTTCTTT
TRBV5-1,TRBJ2-2,-,-,CASSLAGRGRTGELFF,TGCGCCAGCAGCTTGGCCGGTAGGGGCCGCACCGGGGAGCTGTTTTTT
TRBV7-8,TRBJ2-2,-,-,CASRWGPNTGELFF,TGTGCCAGCAGGTGGGGACCGAACACCGGGGAGCTGTTTTTT
TRBV10-3,TRBJ1-1,-,-,CAISVIGETEAFF,TGTGCCATCAGTGTTATCGGGGAGACTGAAGCTTTCTTT
TRBV28,TRBJ1-6,-,many,CASSSTSGASGNSPLHF,TGTGCCAGCAGTTCTACTTCCGGGGCCTCGGGTAATTCACCCCTCCACTTT
TRBV16,TRBJ1-4,-,many,CASSHQGPGGNEKLFF,TGTGCCAGCAGCCATCAGGGACCCGGCGGTAATGAAAAACTGTTTTTT
TRBV6-1,TRBJ2-1,-,many,CASSPTGHLYNEQFF,TGTGCCAGCAGTCCCACGGGACACCTTTACAATGAGCAGTTCTTC
TRBV5-6,TRBJ1-5,-,many,CASSLTAEEGPQHF,TGTGCCAGCAGCTTGACGGCTGAGGAAGGACCCCAGCATTTT
TRBV9,TRBJ2-3,-,-,CASSRTLGGSDTQYF,TGTGCCAGCAGCAGGACTCTGGGGGGCTCAGATACGCAGTATTTT
TRBV5-1,TRBJ2-3,-,many,CASIHAGADTQYF,TGCGCCAGCATCCACGCAGGGGCAGATACGCAGTATTTT
TRBV12-3/TRBV12-4,TRBJ2-1,TRBD2,many,CASSLVVAGSLNSYNEQFF,TGTGCCAGCAGTTTAGTGGTAGCGGGGTCCCTTAACTCCTACAATGAGCAGTTCTTC
TRBV5-6,TRBJ2-1,TRBD1,many,CASSRRGHVANEQFF,TGTGCCAGCAGTCGCAGGGGGCATGTGGCCAATGAGCAGTTCTTC
TRBV6-5,TRBJ2-5,TRBD2,many,CASSCPRTSGQETQYF,TGTGCCAGCAGTTGCCCCCGAACTAGCGGCCAAGAGACCCAGTACTTC
TRBV28,TRBJ2-6,TRBD1,-,CASSATGWGSGANVLTF,TGTGCCAGCAGTGCGACAGGGTGGGGCTCTGGGGCCAACGTCCTGACTTTC
TRBV5-1,TRBJ1-4,TRBD1,-,CASSSQGALNEKLFF,TGCGCCAGCAGCTCACAGGGGGCCCTTAATGAAAAACTGTTTTTT
TRBV20-1,TRBJ2-2,-,-,CSARDPPQGNTGELFF,TGCAGTGCTAGAGATCCCCCCCAGGGGAACACCGGGGAGCTGTTTTTT
TRBV9,TRBJ1-5,-,many,CASSVGPNQPQHF,TGTGCCAGCAGCGTAGGGCCCAATCAGCCCCAGCATTTT
TRBV2,TRBJ1-2,-,-,CASGEGIYTF,TGTGCCAGCGGGGAGGGCATCTACACCTTC
TRBV25-1,TRBJ1-6,TRBD1,-,CASSGQGYSPLHF,TGTGCCAGCAGTGGACAGGGGTACTCACCCCTCCACTTT
TRBV5-6,TRBJ2-7,-,-,CASTSPGLLLHEQYF,TGTGCCAGCACCTCCCCCGGGCTCCTATTGCACGAGCAGTACTTC
TRBV5-1,TRBJ2-1,-,many,CAGSLTARLQLYNEQFF,TGCGCCGGCAGCTTGACCGCTCGACTCCAACTATACAATGAGCAGTTCTTC
TRBV7-2,TRBJ1-2,-,-,CASSLGAAYGYTF,TGTGCCAGCAGCTTAGGGGCGGCGTATGGCTACACCTTC
TRBV5-1,TRBJ1-4,-,few,CASSSARDPLEKLFF,TGCGCCAGCAGCTCGGCGCGGGACCCTTTGGAAAAACTGTTTTTT
TRBV7-3,TRBJ2-7,-,many,CASSLSLGGPNEQYF,TGTGCCAGCAGCTTGTCATTGGGAGGACCTAACGAGCAGTACTTC
TRBV28,TRBJ1-1,-,many,CASSPGVNTEAFF,TGTGCCAGCAGCCCAGGGGTGAACACTGAAGCTTTCTTT
TRBV27,TRBJ1-5,TRBD1,few,CASSSQGLFNQPQHF,TGTGCCAGCAGTTCACAGGGGCTCTTTAATCAGCCCCAGCATTTT
TRBV19,TRBJ1-5,-,few,CASSPHLAGTPGRQPQHF,TGTGCCAGTAGTCCCCACCTAGCCGGGACACCCGGCCGTCAGCCCCAGCATTTT
TRBV29-1,TRBJ2-3,TRBD2,-,CSVETRLAGAGTDTQYF,TGCAGCGTTGAAACCCGACTAGCGGGAGCGGGCACAGATACGCAGTATTTT
TRBV29-1,TRBJ2-1,-,few,CSVEYRGMSYNEQFF,TGCAGCGTTGAATACCGAGGGATGTCCTACAATGAGCAGTTCTTC
TRBV29-1,TRBJ1-5,TRBD1,many,CSVGRLGQVDQPQHF,TGCAGCGTTGGGCGATTGGGACAGGTAGATCAGCCCCAGCATTTT
TRBV5-1,TRBJ2-7,TRBD1,many,CASSLGTGDSYEQYF,TGCGCCAGCAGCTTGGGGACAGGGGATTCCTACGAGCAGTACTTC
TRBV7-2,TRBJ2-1,TRBD2,many,CASSRRLAGRDNEQFF,TGTGCCAGCAGCCGGAGACTAGCGGGAAGGGACAATGAGCAGTTCTTC